This T cell receptor beta chain was found in a study of T cells expressing NK-cell markers. Across the whole study: Investigators obtained TCR beta repertoires from sorted CD3+CD56+NKG2C+, CD3+CD56+NKG2C- and CD3+CD56-NKG2C+ T cells.

As concerns this clonotype: As yet, its antigen is unknown.

The study's findings and limits: Dominant NKG2C+ clonotypes in a handful of donors made up roughly 1.0-8% of CD8+ T cells. Once again these clonotypes came out on top in the CD3+CD56-NKG2C+ fraction of a few donors.

Following a re-call of the 5' RACE reads, TCRdb has one entry per CDR3 protein and lacks DNA. Listed are over 150,000 distinct CDR3 sequences; 20% to 25% falls within the top ten. The CDR3 has 14 amino acids. CDR1 MNHEY and CDR2 SMNVEV come from the germline V gene (reference sequence). V and J are TRBV27 and TRBJ1-1. Specimen: blood T cells: a sorted CD56 or NKG2C T cell subset, CD4+ or CD8+ T cells, or bulk PBMC T cells (not recorded which). The TCR originated in a man aged 18 to 69 in good health. The CDR3 here is CASSLVVDATEAFF.